This T cell receptor (beta chain) was captured in a study of memory CD4+ T cells and cytomegalovirus serostatus. Turning to the study itself: Donors were healthy Belgian adults, about ten CMV seropositive and 20 to 30 seronegative. Findings of the study overall: Each of approximately 63 CMV-associated TCRbeta sequences occurred in one to five individuals.

Germline trimming cut 4 bases from V and 1 base from J; bases unmatched to any gene: 14. Per germline, CDR1 SGDLS and CDR2 YYNGEE. This CDR3 contains 18 residues. The sort gate was single viable CD3+CD4+CD8-CD45RO+ cells for memory CD4+ T cells. CMV serostatus came from serum IgG against pp150, pp28, p38, p52. Positive selection with CD4 microbeads enriched total CD4+ T cells. Sequencing used immunoSEQ multiplex PCR; TCRdb keeps in-frame clones, though not all of them. The sample comprises about 50,000 clones, roughly 78% of which are singletons, and 0.67% rests with the top ten. Note on this clone: Antigen unknown.

The rearrangement joins TRBV9 to TRBJ2-5, with 9 bases lining up with TRBD2. Sequencing was done on a sample of memory CD4+ T cells from blood. The sequence was obtained from an adult in good health and CMV-seronegative. The CDR3 here is CASSSRGSGGDVQETQYF. For the CDR3, the DNA is TGTGCCAGCAGCTCCCGGGGTAGCGGGGGCGATGTCCAAGAGACCCAGTACTTC.